This T cell receptor beta chain was recorded in a study of cytomegalovirus exposure and HLA in healthy donors. Findings and limits, study-wide: Fewer N-insertions than the 666-donor mean were reportedly shown by an Asian-associated ancestry cluster in a later analysis. The study labeled around 160 TCR beta chains cytomegalovirus-associated.

Use of 60 Vbeta and 13 Jbeta primers characterized the PCR. Repertoires were generated with immunoSEQ multiplex PCR, while TCRdb's copy carries only in-frame clones and drops some. There are about 160,000 clones in the sample; under 80% occur only once, and about 2% lies in the top ten. Donors had nominal health at sampling but likely had unrecorded immune exposures. Details on this clone: Its antigen is not identified.

The TCR sequence derives from a female donor in good health and CMV-seronegative. Input material: PBMCs.

This CDR3 reads CASSYSAEEAFF. Written as DNA, the CDR3 is TGTGCCAGCAGTTACTCCGCCGAGGAAGCTTTCTTT. The chain employs TRBV6-6 and TRBJ1-1; no clear D gene. From germline, CDR1 is MNHNY and CDR2 SVGAGI (reference sequence). The V end was cut by 0 bases, the J end by 8 bases, with 7 bases between. This CDR3 is built from 12 residues.